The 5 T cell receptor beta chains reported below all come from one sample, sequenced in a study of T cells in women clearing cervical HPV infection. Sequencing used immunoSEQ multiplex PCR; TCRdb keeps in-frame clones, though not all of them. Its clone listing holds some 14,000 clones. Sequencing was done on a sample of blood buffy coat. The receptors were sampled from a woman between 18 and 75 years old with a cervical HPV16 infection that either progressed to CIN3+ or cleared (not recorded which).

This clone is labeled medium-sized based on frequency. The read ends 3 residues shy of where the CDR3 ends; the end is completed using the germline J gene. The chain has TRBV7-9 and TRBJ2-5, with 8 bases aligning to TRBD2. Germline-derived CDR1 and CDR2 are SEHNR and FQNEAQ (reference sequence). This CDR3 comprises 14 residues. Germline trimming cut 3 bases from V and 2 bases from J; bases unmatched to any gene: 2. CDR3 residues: CASSFGGGQETQYF. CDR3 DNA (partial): TGTGCCAGCAGCTTCGGCGGGGGGCAAGAGACC.

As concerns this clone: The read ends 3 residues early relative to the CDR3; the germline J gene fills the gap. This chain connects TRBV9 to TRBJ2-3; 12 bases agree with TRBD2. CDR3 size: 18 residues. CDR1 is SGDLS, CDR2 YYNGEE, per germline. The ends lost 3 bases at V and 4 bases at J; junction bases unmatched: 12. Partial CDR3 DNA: TGTGCCAGCAGCGGAAGGACTAGCGGGGTCTCCCGAGCAGATACG. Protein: CASSGRTSGVSRADT. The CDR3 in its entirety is CASSGRTSGVSRADTQYF.

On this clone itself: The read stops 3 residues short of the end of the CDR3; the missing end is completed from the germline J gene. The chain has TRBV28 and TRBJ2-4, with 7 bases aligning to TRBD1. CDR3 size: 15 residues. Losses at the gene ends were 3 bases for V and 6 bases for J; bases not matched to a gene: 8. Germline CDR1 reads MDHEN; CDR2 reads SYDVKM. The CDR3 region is CASSFLRQGANIQYF. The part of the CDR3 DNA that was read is TGTGCCAGCAGTTTCCTGCGACAGGGTGCAAACATT.

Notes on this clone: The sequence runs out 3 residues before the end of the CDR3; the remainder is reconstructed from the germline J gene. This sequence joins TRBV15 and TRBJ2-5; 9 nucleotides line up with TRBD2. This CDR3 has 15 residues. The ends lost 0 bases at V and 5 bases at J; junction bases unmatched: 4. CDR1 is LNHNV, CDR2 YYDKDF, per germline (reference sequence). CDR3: CATSREQAGGETQYF. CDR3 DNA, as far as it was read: TGTGCCACCAGCAGAGAACAAGCGGGGGGCGAGACC.

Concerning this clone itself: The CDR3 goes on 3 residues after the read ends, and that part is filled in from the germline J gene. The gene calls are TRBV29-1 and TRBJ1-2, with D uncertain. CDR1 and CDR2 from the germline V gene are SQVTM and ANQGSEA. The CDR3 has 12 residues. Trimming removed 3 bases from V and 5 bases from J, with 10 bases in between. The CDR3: CSVDETGYGYTF. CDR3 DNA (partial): TGCAGCGTTGATGAGACGGGGTATGGC.